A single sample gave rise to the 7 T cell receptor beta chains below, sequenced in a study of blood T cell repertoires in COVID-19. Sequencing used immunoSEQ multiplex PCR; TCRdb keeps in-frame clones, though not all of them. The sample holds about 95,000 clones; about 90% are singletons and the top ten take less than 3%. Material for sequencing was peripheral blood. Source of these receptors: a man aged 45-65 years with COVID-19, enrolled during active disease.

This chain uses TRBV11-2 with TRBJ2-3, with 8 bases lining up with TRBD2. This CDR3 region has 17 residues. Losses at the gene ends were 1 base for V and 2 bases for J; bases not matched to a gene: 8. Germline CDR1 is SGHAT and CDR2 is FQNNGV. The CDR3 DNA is TGTGCCAGCAGCTTAGTCGGGCGGGGGGCCATCACAGATACGCAGTATTTT. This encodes CASSLVGRGAITDTQYF.

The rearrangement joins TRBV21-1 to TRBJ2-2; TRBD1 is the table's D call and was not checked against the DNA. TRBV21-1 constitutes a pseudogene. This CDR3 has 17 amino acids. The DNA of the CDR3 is TGTGCCAGCAGCAGTCAACCCGGGACATTGGGCACCGGGGAGCTGTTTTTT. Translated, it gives CASSSQPGTLGTGELFF.

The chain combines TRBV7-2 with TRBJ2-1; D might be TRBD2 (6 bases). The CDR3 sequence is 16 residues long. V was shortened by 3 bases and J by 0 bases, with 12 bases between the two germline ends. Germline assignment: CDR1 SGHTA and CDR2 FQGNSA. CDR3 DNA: TGTGCCAGCAGCTTCGGCGGGGCTAGCTCCTACAATGAGCAGTTCTTC. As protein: CASSFGGASSYNEQFF.

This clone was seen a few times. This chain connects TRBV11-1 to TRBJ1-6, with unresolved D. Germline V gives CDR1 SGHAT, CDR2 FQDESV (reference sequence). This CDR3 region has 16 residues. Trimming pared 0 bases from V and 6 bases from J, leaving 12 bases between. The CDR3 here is CASSLAGLTTNSPLHF. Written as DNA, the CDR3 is TGTGCCAGCAGCTTAGCAGGACTCACTACTAATTCACCCCTCCACTTT.

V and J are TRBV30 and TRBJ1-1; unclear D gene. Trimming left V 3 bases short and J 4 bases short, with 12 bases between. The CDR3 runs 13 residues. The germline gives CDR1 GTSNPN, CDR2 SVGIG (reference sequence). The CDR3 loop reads CAWSLGKSTEAFF. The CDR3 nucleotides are TGTGCCTGGAGCTTGGGCAAGAGCACTGAAGCTTTCTTT.

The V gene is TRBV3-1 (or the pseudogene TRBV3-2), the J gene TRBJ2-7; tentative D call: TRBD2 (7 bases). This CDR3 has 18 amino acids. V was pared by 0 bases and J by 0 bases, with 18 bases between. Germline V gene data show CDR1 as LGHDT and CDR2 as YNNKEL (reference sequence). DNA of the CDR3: TGTGCCAGCAGCCAAGACACCCCCGGGGGGCACAGCTCCTACGAGCAGTACTTC. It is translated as CASSQDTPGGHSSYEQYF.

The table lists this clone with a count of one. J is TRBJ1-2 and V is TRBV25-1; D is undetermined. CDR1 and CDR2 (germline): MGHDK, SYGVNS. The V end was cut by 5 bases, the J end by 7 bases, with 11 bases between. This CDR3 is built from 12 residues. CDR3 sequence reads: CASSRASGGYTF. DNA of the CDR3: TGTGCCAGCAGTAGAGCCTCCGGTGGCTACACCTTC.